This T cell receptor (beta chain) was retrieved from a study of patients and donors after allogeneic stem cell transplantation. The CDR3 length is 14 residues. Per the germline V gene, CDR1 is MNHNY and CDR2 is SVGAGI (reference sequence). V was clipped by 10 bases and J by 9 bases; unmatched bases: 13. Each CDR3 protein gets one entry after TCRdb re-called the RT-PCR reads with MiXCR. The sample holds under 200,000 distinct CDR3 sequences, approximately 24% seen once. The specimen was blood, either unsorted or a sorted T cell fraction (not recorded which). The source is a human donor who was either an allogeneic HSCT recipient or a stem cell or donor lymphocyte infusion donor (not recorded which). It is not recorded whose cells these are; they may come from a transplant donor. The chain recombines TRBV6-6 with TRBJ2-1; 9 nucleotides align to TRBD1. The CDR3 reads CATRGTGTSGEQFF. CDR3 DNA: TGTGCCACCAGAGGGACAGGGACCTCGGGTGAGCAGTTCTTC.